This TCR beta chain was identified during a study of CD8+CD57+ T cells in acquired aplastic anemia (dated by TCRdb to about 2018). As for the study more broadly: On average, sorted CD4+ and CD8+ cells yielded 2.5 to 3.5 ug of extracted DNA, with a range of about 0.19 to 30 ug.

TCR beta VDJ combination and CDR3 sequence profiling used genomic DNA as the template. TCR repertoire sequencing was run on an Illumina HiSeq 2000. Per the source publication's procedure: Repertoires were assessed using TRBV/TRBJ rearrangement plots, CDR3 size and DJ length profiles, and Simpson's diversity index. The most abundant DNA sequence in the deep sequencing data was defined as the immunodominant clone. CDR3 amino acid sequences were screened for sharing across subjects and were compared with published repertoires and the VDJdb database. TCRdb trimmed the raw reads at Q25, called clones with MiXCR and kept productive beta chains. Each CDR3 protein appears once, grouped with its most common genes and DNA. The V and J calls and clone size are TCRdb's, not the authors'. The sample includes 250,000 to 300,000 distinct CDR3 sequences, with 55% to 60% observed a single time. Approximately 8% of the sample is in the top ten clones.

Relative to germline, V is 4 bases shorter and J is 0 bases shorter, with 4 bases between their ends. From cysteine to phenylalanine, the CDR3 is 12 amino acids long. Only CDR3 DNA is held: 36 bases, read in frame from base 1. Based on the germline V gene, the CDR1 and CDR2 sequences are KGHSH and LQKENI. The study deep-sequenced TCR repertoires of sorted CD4+ and CD8+ blood T cells from severe aplastic anemia patients and healthy subjects. Ficoll-Paque density gradient centrifugation was used to isolate peripheral blood mononuclear cells. Before DNA extraction, CD4+ and CD8+ T cells were sorted with FACS or magnetic beads. This clonotype was detected ten times or more. The target of this receptor is not known. Base qualities are missing; no much larger clone stands one base away. Summary of the overall study and its limitations: Patients and healthy controls showed no significant difference in CD8+ Simpson's diversity (P=0.060). Although under 35 CD8+ CDR3 sequences were shared by patients and controls, these sequences appeared highly expressed in patients and within the immunodominant clones of patients.

The chain is made from TRBV18 and TRBJ2-7; the D gene cannot be resolved reliably. The sample consisted of sorted CD4+, CD8+, or CD8+CD57+ T cells (not recorded which) from PBMCs. This TCR was sampled from a human donor with severe aplastic anemia or a healthy control (not recorded which). The CDR3 here reads CASSLPSYEQYF. The DNA is as follows: TGTGCCAGCTCACTTCCCTCCTACGAGCAGTACTTC.